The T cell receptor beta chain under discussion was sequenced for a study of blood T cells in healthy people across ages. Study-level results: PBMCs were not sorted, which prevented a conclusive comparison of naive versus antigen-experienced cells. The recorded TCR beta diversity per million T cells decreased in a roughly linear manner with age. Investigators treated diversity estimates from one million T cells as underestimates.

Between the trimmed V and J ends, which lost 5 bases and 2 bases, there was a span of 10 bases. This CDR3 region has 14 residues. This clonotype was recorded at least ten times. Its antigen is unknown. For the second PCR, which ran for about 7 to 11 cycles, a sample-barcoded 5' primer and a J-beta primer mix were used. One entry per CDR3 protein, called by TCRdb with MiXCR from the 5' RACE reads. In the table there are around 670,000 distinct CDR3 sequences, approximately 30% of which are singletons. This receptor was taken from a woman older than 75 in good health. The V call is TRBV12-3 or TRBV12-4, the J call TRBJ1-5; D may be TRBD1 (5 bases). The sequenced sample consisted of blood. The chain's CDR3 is CASSQWGGNQPQHF. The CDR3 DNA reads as TGTGCCAGCAGTCAGTGGGGGGGCAATCAGCCCCAGCATTTT.